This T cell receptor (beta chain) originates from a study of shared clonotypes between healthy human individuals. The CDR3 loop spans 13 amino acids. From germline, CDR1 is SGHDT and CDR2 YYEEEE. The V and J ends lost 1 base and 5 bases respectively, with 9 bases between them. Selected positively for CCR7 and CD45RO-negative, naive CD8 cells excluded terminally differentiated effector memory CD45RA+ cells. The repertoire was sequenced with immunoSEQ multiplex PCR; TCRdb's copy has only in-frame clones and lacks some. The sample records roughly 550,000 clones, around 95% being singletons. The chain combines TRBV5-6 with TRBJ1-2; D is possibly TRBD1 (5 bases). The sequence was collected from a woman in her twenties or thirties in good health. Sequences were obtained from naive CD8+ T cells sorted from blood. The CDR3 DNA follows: TGTGCCAGCAGCTTGCCCGGGACTTATGGCTACACCTTC. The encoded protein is CASSLPGTYGYTF. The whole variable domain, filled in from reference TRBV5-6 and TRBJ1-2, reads DAGVTQSPTHLIKTRGQQVTLRCSPKSGHDTVSWYQQALGQGPQFIFQYYEEEERQRGNFPDRFSGHQFPNYSSELNVNALLLGDSALYLCASSLPGTYGYTFGSGTRLTVV.